One sample yielded the 19 T cell receptor beta chains listed below, sequenced in a study of cytomegalovirus exposure and HLA in healthy donors. The PCR had 60 Vbeta and 13 Jbeta primers. Libraries were prepared by immunoSEQ multiplex PCR; TCRdb keeps only in-frame clonotypes and omits some of them. This sample carries 60,000 to 75,000 clones, more than 80% of them seen once, and the ten largest clones take 9% to 14%. Sequences were obtained from PBMCs. Receptor source: a woman in her twenties or thirties in good health and CMV-seropositive.

The J gene is TRBJ1-3, the V gene TRBV4-1, with D hard to call. Germline V lookup: CDR1 MGHRA, CDR2 YSYEKL. V gave up 1 base and J gave up 0 bases, with 7 bases separating them. The CDR3 length is 15 residues. The DNA of the CDR3 is TGCGCCAGCAGCCAAGGGCCGTTCTCTGGAAACACCATATATTTT. Translation gives CASSQGPFSGNTIYF.

This chain uses TRBV5-4 with TRBJ1-1; D is possibly TRBD1 (6 bases). V lost 4 bases and J lost 4, with 20 bases in between. Germline CDR1 and CDR2: SGHNT and YYREEE (reference sequence). This CDR3 region has 16 residues. CDR3 nucleotides: TGTGCCAGCAGCACCCCAGGGGTTCGCCCGAGCACTGAAGCTTTCTTT. Protein sequence: CASSTPGVRPSTEAFF.

The chain carries TRBV4-1 and TRBJ2-3, with 9 bases identical to TRBD1. CDR1 and CDR2 from the germline V gene are MGHRA and YSYEKL. The CDR3 spans 16 residues. V gave up 0 bases and J gave up 6 bases; unmatched junction bases: 7. CDR3 sequence reads: CASSQEPGQGGDTQYF. CDR3 sequence (DNA): TGCGCCAGCAGCCAAGAACCGGGACAGGGAGGTGATACGCAGTATTTT.

This sequence joins TRBV5-1 and TRBJ1-1; 7 bases fit TRBD1. V lost 3 bases and J lost 0; bases outside the gene matches: 2. Germline CDR1 reads SGHRS; CDR2 reads YFSETQ. The CDR3 runs 14 residues. The CDR3 DNA follows: TGCGCCAGCAGCTGGACAGGCATGAACACTGAAGCTTTCTTT. As protein: CASSWTGMNTEAFF.

This sequence joins TRBV18 and TRBJ1-2; 8 bases are shared with TRBD1. CDR3 length: 15 residues. Trimming took 3 bases from V and 6 from J; bases not matched to a gene: 9. From germline, CDR1 is KGHSH and CDR2 LQKENI. The DNA of the CDR3 is TGTGCCAGCTCACCGAACTCCGGACAGGGCCATGGCTACACCTTC. Translated, it gives CASSPNSGQGHGYTF. The complete variable domain, with remaining parts taken from reference TRBV18 and TRBJ1-2, reads NAGVMQNPRHLVRRRGQEARLRCSPMKGHSHVYWYRQLPEEGLKFMVYLQKENIIDESGMPKERFSAEFPKEGPSILRIQQVVRGDSAAYFCASSPNSGQGHGYTFGSGTRLTVV.

The V and J genes are TRBV6-5 and TRBJ1-4; TRBD1 matches at 7 bases. Trimming cost V 7 bases and J 8 bases; bases outside gene matches: 10. Germline CDR1 and CDR2: MNHEY and SVGAGI. The CDR3 is made up of 14 amino acids. The CDR3 spells CASTETGPGEKLFF. The CDR3 DNA follows: TGTGCCAGCACCGAGACAGGGCCAGGGGAAAAACTGTTTTTT.

J is TRBJ2-3 and V is TRBV19; 9 positions agree with TRBD2. The CDR3 has 15 residues. V lost 0 bases, J lost 3 bases, and 1 base stayed unmatched. Germline CDR1 reads LNHDA; CDR2 reads SQIVND (reference sequence). CDR3 sequence reads: CASSIELAGTDTQYF. In DNA form, the CDR3 reads TGTGCCAGTAGTATAGAACTAGCGGGTACAGATACGCAGTATTTT. The full variable domain, rest sourced from reference TRBV19 and TRBJ2-3, is DGGITQSPKYLFRKEGQNVTLSCEQNLNHDAMYWYRQDPGQGLRLIYYSQIVNDFQKGDIAEGYSVSREKKESFPLTVTSAQKNPTAFYLCASSIELAGTDTQYFGPGTRLTVL.

This chain's CDR3 is CASSRSGSWNEQFF. The CDR3 DNA is TGTGCCAGTAGTCGTAGCGGGAGTTGGAATGAGCAGTTCTTC. V is TRBV19 and J is TRBJ2-1, with TRBD2 identical over 9 bases. The CDR3 loop spans 14 amino acids. Trimming took 5 bases from V and 7 from J; bases not matched to a gene: 6. Germline V lookup: CDR1 LNHDA, CDR2 SQIVND (reference sequence). Full variable domain (outside the CDR3, taken from reference TRBV19 and TRBJ2-1): DGGITQSPKYLFRKEGQNVTLSCEQNLNHDAMYWYRQDPGQGLRLIYYSQIVNDFQKGDIAEGYSVSREKKESFPLTVTSAQKNPTAFYLCASSRSGSWNEQFFGPGTRLTVL.

The CDR3 spells CAISESAREQFF. The CDR3 nucleotides read TGTGCCATCAGTGAGTCGGCTAGGGAGCAGTTCTTC. J is TRBJ2-1 and V is TRBV10-3; D not resolved. Germline V CDR1 and CDR2: ENHRY, SYGVKD. V was trimmed by 0 bases and J by 10 bases, leaving 7 bases between them. This CDR3 region has 12 residues.

The CDR3 sequence is CASSLGRLDSPLHF. The CDR3 DNA reads as TGTGCCAGCAGCTTGGGCAGGTTGGATTCACCCCTCCACTTT. The gene calls are TRBV7-8 and TRBJ1-6; D remains unclear. The CDR3 extends over 14 amino acids. Germline assignment: CDR1 SGHVS and CDR2 FQNEAQ. Trimming left V 3 bases short and J 8 bases short, with 11 bases between.

The V and J genes are TRBV5-4 and TRBJ2-5; maybe TRBD2 (6 bases). TRBJ2-7 explains the end of the DNA better; the J call may be wrong. CDR1 SGHNT and CDR2 YYREEE come from the germline V gene (reference sequence). The CDR3 runs 14 residues. CDR3 protein: CASSPRGNYYEQYF. The CDR3 DNA is TGTGCCAGCAGCCCCCGGGGGAATTACTACGAGCAGTACTTC.

This clone has only one observation. The chain couples TRBV10-1 to TRBJ2-7; TRBD2 aligns across 11 bases. CDR1 is WNHNN, CDR2 SYGVQD, per germline (reference sequence). This CDR3 spans 14 amino acids. J was trimmed by 2 bases and V by 5 bases; bases with no gene match: 2. The CDR3 loop reads CASSMGLAAYEQYF. The CDR3 DNA follows: TGCGCCAGCAGTATGGGACTAGCGGCCTACGAGCAGTACTTC.

The chain is built from TRBV2 and TRBJ2-2; D perhaps matches TRBD1 (5 bases). CDR1 SNHLY and CDR2 FYNNEI come from the germline V gene. The germline V and J ends were trimmed by 3 bases and 8 bases, with 16 bases remaining between them. The CDR3 has 15 residues. The DNA for the CDR3 is TGTGCCAGCAGTGAGTTCATATCAGGGTCGGGGGAGCTGTTTTTT. It translates to CASSEFISGSGELFF.

This chain connects TRBV2 to TRBJ2-6, with 7 positions matching TRBD2. The germline V gene has CDR1 SNHLY and CDR2 FYNNEI. The CDR3 length is 17 residues. V dropped 4 bases and J dropped 0; count of bases not matched to a gene: 6. CDR3 sequence reads: CASSGRGGGSGANVLTF. The CDR3 DNA follows: TGTGCCAGCAGTGGGAGGGGCGGGGGCTCTGGGGCCAACGTCCTGACTTTC.

This sequence joins TRBV11-1 and TRBJ2-1, with 7 bases fitting TRBD2. Trimming at V came to 6 bases and at J to 5 bases, leaving 16 bases not matched to a gene. The CDR3 runs to 17 residues. Germline V lookup: CDR1 SGHAT, CDR2 FQDESV (reference sequence). Here the CDR3 DNA reads TGTGCCAGCAGGTCAAGCGGGAATCGATTAGTTGACAATGAGCAGTTCTTC. Its translation: CASRSSGNRLVDNEQFF.

This clone was recorded once. The rearrangement joins TRBV7-3 to TRBJ1-1, with 11 bases identical to TRBD1. Germline trimming cut 5 bases from V and 4 bases from J; bases unmatched to any gene: 3. The length of the CDR3 is 14 residues. Germline-derived CDR1 and CDR2 are SGHTA and FQGTGA. CDR3 DNA sequence: TGTGCCAGCAGCCCCGGGACAGGGGGCACTGAAGCTTTCTTT. Its protein is CASSPGTGGTEAFF.

The chain carries TRBV7-3 and TRBJ2-1, with TRBD2 identical over 8 bases. This CDR3 is built from 15 residues. In germline, CDR1 is SGHTA, CDR2 FQGTGA. Trimming cost V 2 bases and J 2 bases; bases outside gene matches: 2. CDR3: CASSLAGGAYNEQFF. For the CDR3, the DNA is TGTGCCAGCAGCTTAGCGGGAGGAGCCTACAATGAGCAGTTCTTC. Drawing the rest from reference TRBV7-3 and TRBJ2-1, the complete variable domain is GAGVSQTPSNKVTEKGKYVELRCDPISGHTALYWYRQSLGQGPEFLIYFQGTGAADDSGLPNDRFFAVRPEGSVSTLKIQRTERGDSAVYLCASSLAGGAYNEQFFGPGTRLTVL.

The chain uses TRBV5-1 and TRBJ2-1; D call uncertain. Germline-derived CDR1 and CDR2 are SGHRS and YFSETQ. Trimming left V 0 bases short and J 6 bases short, with 7 bases between. The CDR3 has 13 residues. The CDR3 region has the DNA TGCGCCAGCAGCTTGGGGCGGTCCAATGAGCAGTTCTTC. Translated: CASSLGRSNEQFF.

The genes are TRBV5-1 and TRBJ1-1; 7 bases are shared with TRBD1. V shed 3 bases, J shed 5 bases, and the junction held 25 bases outside the gene matches. The CDR3 sequence is 20 residues long. Germline V gene sequence: CDR1 SGHRS, CDR2 YFSETQ. CDR3 bases: TGCGCCAGCAGCTCGTGGGGAGCTAAGACAGGGACAACCTTGATGACTGAAGCTTTCTTT. Protein sequence: CASSSWGAKTGTTLMTEAFF.